These 5 T cell receptor beta chains originate from one sample sequenced in a study of cytomegalovirus exposure and HLA in healthy donors. PCR primers comprised 60 Vbeta and 13 Jbeta primers. Libraries were prepared by immunoSEQ multiplex PCR; TCRdb keeps only in-frame clonotypes and omits some of them. This sample has fewer than 180,000 clones, with around 75% found just once. Source material: PBMCs. These receptors were obtained from a human donor in good health.

This clone was found a few times. V gene TRBV18 combines with J gene TRBJ1-1; D gene ambiguous. The V end lost 4 bases, the J end lost 3 bases, and 9 bases lay between the germline ends. CDR1 KGHSH and CDR2 LQKENI come from the germline V gene. This CDR3 has 13 residues. Written as DNA, the CDR3 is TGTGCCAGCTCACTCTCGGAGGACACTGAAGCTTTCTTT. It yields the protein CASSLSEDTEAFF.

The V gene is TRBV27, the J gene TRBJ1-5; TRBD1 matches 10 bases. The CDR3 has 16 amino acids. Germline CDR1 MNHEY, CDR2 SMNVEV (reference sequence). Trimming cost V 1 base and J 8 bases; bases outside gene matches: 8. CDR3 in DNA: TGTGCCAGCAGTTTATTTTGGGACAGGGGTTCGGAGCCCCAGCATTTT. Translating gives CASSLFWDRGSEPQHF.

J is TRBJ2-1 and V is TRBV5-1; TRBD1 might be the D (5 bases). V dropped 3 bases and J dropped 4 bases, with 14 bases sitting between them. Germline V lookup: CDR1 SGHRS, CDR2 YFSETQ. CDR3 length equals 15 residues. CDR3 loop: CASSSGQGPYNEQFF. In DNA form, the CDR3 reads TGCGCCAGCAGCTCTGGACAAGGGCCATACAATGAGCAGTTCTTC.

V gene TRBV27 combines with J gene TRBJ1-2, with D tentatively TRBD1 (6 bases). The germline V and J ends were trimmed by 4 bases and 7 bases, with 13 bases remaining between them. The CDR3 extends over 13 amino acids. CDR1 is MNHEY, CDR2 SMNVEV, per germline (reference sequence). CDR3 sequence reads: CASSWVQGGGYTF. Here the CDR3 DNA reads TGTGCCAGCAGTTGGGTACAGGGCGGTGGCTACACCTTC.

There are a few counts of this clone. The chain couples TRBV4-2 to TRBJ2-7; D gene unclear. From germline, CDR1 is LGHNA and CDR2 YNFKEQ. This CDR3 contains 14 residues. V was cut by 0 bases and J by 2 bases, with 8 bases left in between. In DNA, the CDR3 is TGTGCCAGCAGCCAAGATCTTGGCCCCTACGAGCAGTACTTC. It encodes CASSQDLGPYEQYF.